The clone carrying this TCR beta chain came up a few times. The antigen is not known. This specimen comes from a study of identical twins. The study, taken as a whole, reports: Invariant populations such as MAIT and iNKT cells could partly muddle zero-insertion analyses. The study drew conclusions from cross-sectional statistical analysis, not from following the same donors.

Trimming removed 4 bases from V and 0 bases from J, with 13 bases in between. The length of the CDR3 is 14 residues. Per germline, CDR1 DFQATT and CDR2 SNEGSKA (reference sequence). TCRdb reanalysed the 5' RACE reads using MiXCR and keeps one entry per CDR3 protein. The table includes 690,000 or so distinct CDR3 sequences, over 8.5% detected once. The same specimen was also included in a second study, on yellow fever vaccine responses in identical twins.

The chain joins TRBV20-1 to TRBJ2-7, with D possibly matching TRBD2 (6 bases). The sequenced material came from PBMCs. The receptor was derived from a woman between 18 and 29 years old in good health. The CDR3 DNA reads as TGCAGTGCTATTAGGCCGGGACTCTCCTACGAGCAGTACTTC. Translating gives CSAIRPGLSYEQYF.